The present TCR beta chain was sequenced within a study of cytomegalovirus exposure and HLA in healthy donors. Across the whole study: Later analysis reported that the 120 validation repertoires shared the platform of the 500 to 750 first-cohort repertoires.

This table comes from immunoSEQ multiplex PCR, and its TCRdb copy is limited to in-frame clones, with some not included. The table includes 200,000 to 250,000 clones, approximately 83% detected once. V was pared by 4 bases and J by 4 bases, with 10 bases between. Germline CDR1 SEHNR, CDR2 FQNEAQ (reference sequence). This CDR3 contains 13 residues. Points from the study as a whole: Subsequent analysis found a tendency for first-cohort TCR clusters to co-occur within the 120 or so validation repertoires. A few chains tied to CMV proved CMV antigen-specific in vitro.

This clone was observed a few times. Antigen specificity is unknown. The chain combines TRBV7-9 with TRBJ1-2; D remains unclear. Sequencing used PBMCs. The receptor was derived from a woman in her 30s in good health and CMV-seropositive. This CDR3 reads CASSSRTVYGYTF. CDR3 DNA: TGTGCCAGCAGCTCAAGGACGGTCTATGGCTACACCTTC.